This is a list of T cell receptor beta chains from one sample in a study of control samples from healthy donors and cancer patients. This table comes from immunoSEQ multiplex PCR, and its TCRdb copy is limited to in-frame clones, with some not included. Among 350,000 to 450,000 clones listed, 90% were seen once. The sequenced sample consisted of PBMCs. The receptors here all came from a man aged 35 to 55 with head and neck cancer. Both conserved end residues are part of each CDR3. The order of the fields is J gene, V gene, clone size, D gene, CDR3 protein, CDR3 DNA. D genes are given only for firm matches. Expanded clones get a size class; other rows say once, few or many, or leave the size out.

j_gene: TRBJ1-1; v_gene: TRBV27; abundance: once; d_gene: .; CDR3aa: CASSLSGLGNTEAFF; CDR3nt: TGTGCCAGCAGTTTATCAGGGTTGGGGAACACTGAAGCTTTCTTT
j_gene: TRBJ2-7; v_gene: TRBV5-4; abundance: .; d_gene: .; CDR3aa: CASSPPGLAITYEQYF; CDR3nt: TGTGCCAGCAGCCCACCTGGGCTAGCGATCACCTACGAGCAGTACTTC
j_gene: TRBJ1-5; v_gene: TRBV30; abundance: .; d_gene: .; CDR3aa: CAWGGGNQPQHF; CDR3nt: TGTGCCTGGGGGGGAGGCAATCAGCCCCAGCATTTT
j_gene: TRBJ1-1; v_gene: TRBV2; abundance: .; d_gene: .; CDR3aa: CACGMNTEAFF; CDR3nt: TGTGCTTGTGGGATGAACACTGAAGCTTTCTTT
j_gene: TRBJ2-2; v_gene: TRBV3-1/TRBV3-2; abundance: .; d_gene: .; CDR3aa: CASSQRTMGTGELFF; CDR3nt: TGTGCCAGCAGCCAAAGGACTATGGGCACCGGGGAGCTGTTTTTT
j_gene: TRBJ2-5; v_gene: TRBV6-6; abundance: .; d_gene: .; CDR3aa: CASSPLGETQYF; CDR3nt: TGTGCCAGCAGCCCTCTAGGGGAGACCCAGTACTTC
j_gene: TRBJ2-5; v_gene: TRBV4-1; abundance: .; d_gene: .; CDR3aa: CASSQNNGQETQYF; CDR3nt: TGCGCCAGCAGCCAGAACAACGGACAAGAGACCCAGTACTTC
j_gene: TRBJ2-3; v_gene: TRBV9; abundance: .; d_gene: .; CDR3aa: CASSPWGATDTQYF; CDR3nt: TGTGCCAGCAGCCCTTGGGGGGCCACAGATACGCAGTATTTT
j_gene: TRBJ2-7; v_gene: TRBV27; abundance: .; d_gene: TRBD1; CDR3aa: CASSWTGERNEQYF; CDR3nt: TGTGCCAGCAGTTGGACAGGGGAGAGGAACGAGCAGTACTTC
j_gene: TRBJ1-4; v_gene: TRBV7-9; abundance: .; d_gene: TRBD1; CDR3aa: CASSLGGQAQQLFF; CDR3nt: TGTGCCAGCAGCTTAGGGGGACAGGCTCAGCAACTGTTTTTT
j_gene: TRBJ1-4; v_gene: TRBV5-8; abundance: .; d_gene: .; CDR3aa: CASSLGRTATNEKLFF; CDR3nt: TGTGCCAGCAGCTTGGGACGGACAGCAACTAATGAAAAACTGTTTTTT
j_gene: TRBJ2-3; v_gene: TRBV11-2; abundance: .; d_gene: TRBD2; CDR3aa: CASSLVGLAGYTDTQYF; CDR3nt: TGTGCCAGCAGCTTAGTTGGGCTAGCGGGGTACACAGATACGCAGTATTTT
j_gene: TRBJ2-5; v_gene: TRBV7-3; abundance: .; d_gene: .; CDR3aa: CASSLNREAETQYF; CDR3nt: TGTGCCAGCAGCTTAAATAGGGAGGCGGAGACCCAGTACTTC
j_gene: TRBJ1-3; v_gene: TRBV7-9; abundance: few; d_gene: .; CDR3aa: CASSLEAGAGNTIYF; CDR3nt: TGTGCCAGCAGCTTAGAGGCAGGGGCTGGAAACACCATATATTTT
j_gene: TRBJ1-1; v_gene: TRBV28; abundance: .; d_gene: .; CDR3aa: CASSEGVANTEAFF; CDR3nt: TGTGCCAGCAGCGAGGGGGTGGCGAACACTGAAGCTTTCTTT
j_gene: TRBJ2-5; v_gene: TRBV28; abundance: .; d_gene: TRBD1; CDR3aa: CASSSSGQGMETQYF; CDR3nt: TGTGCCAGCAGCTCTTCTGGACAGGGGATGGAGACCCAGTACTTC
j_gene: TRBJ2-7; v_gene: TRBV4-1; abundance: .; d_gene: .; CDR3aa: CASSHVWGEQYF; CDR3nt: TGCGCCAGCAGCCATGTCTGGGGCGAGCAGTACTTC
j_gene: TRBJ1-5; v_gene: TRBV2; abundance: .; d_gene: .; CDR3aa: CASSEGAGRNQPQHF; CDR3nt: TGTGCCAGCAGTGAAGGCGCCGGACGCAATCAGCCCCAGCATTTT
j_gene: TRBJ2-7; v_gene: TRBV5-6; abundance: .; d_gene: .; CDR3aa: CASSSPPVYGLYEQYF; CDR3nt: TGTGCCAGCAGCTCCCCCCCAGTCTACGGCCTCTACGAGCAGTACTTC
j_gene: TRBJ2-6; v_gene: TRBV7-3; abundance: .; d_gene: .; CDR3aa: CASSSTWGTGANVLTF; CDR3nt: TGTGCCAGCAGCTCCACTTGGGGTACTGGGGCCAACGTCCTGACTTTC
j_gene: TRBJ2-7; v_gene: TRBV18; abundance: .; d_gene: .; CDR3aa: CASSPSDSSYEQYF; CDR3nt: TGTGCCAGCTCACCGAGCGACAGCTCCTACGAGCAGTACTTC
j_gene: TRBJ1-5; v_gene: TRBV6-5; abundance: .; d_gene: .; CDR3aa: CASSYSRRDQPQHF; CDR3nt: TGTGCCAGCAGTTACTCGAGACGGGATCAGCCCCAGCATTTT
j_gene: TRBJ1-2; v_gene: TRBV28; abundance: .; d_gene: TRBD1; CDR3aa: CASSWGQYGYTF; CDR3nt: TGTGCCAGCAGTTGGGGACAGTACGGCTACACCTTC
j_gene: TRBJ2-3; v_gene: TRBV29-1; abundance: .; d_gene: .; CDR3aa: CSLVTARGTDTQYF; CDR3nt: TGCAGCTTGGTCACGGCGCGGGGAACAGATACGCAGTATTTT
j_gene: TRBJ1-4; v_gene: TRBV3-1/TRBV3-2; abundance: .; d_gene: .; CDR3aa: CASSFSNEKLFF; CDR3nt: TGTGCCAGCAGTTTCTCTAATGAAAAACTGTTTTTT
j_gene: TRBJ2-1; v_gene: TRBV20-1; abundance: .; d_gene: .; CDR3aa: CSARGVNEQFF; CDR3nt: TGCAGTGCTAGGGGAGTCAATGAGCAGTTCTTC
j_gene: TRBJ2-1; v_gene: TRBV28; abundance: .; d_gene: .; CDR3aa: CASSWRGYEQFF; CDR3nt: TGTGCCAGCAGTTGGAGGGGCTATGAGCAGTTCTTC
j_gene: TRBJ1-2; v_gene: TRBV18; abundance: once; d_gene: .; CDR3aa: CASSGLGRQNGYTF; CDR3nt: TGTGCCAGCTCGGGCCTCGGGAGGCAAAATGGCTACACCTTC
j_gene: TRBJ2-7; v_gene: TRBV10-3; abundance: .; d_gene: TRBD1; CDR3aa: CAISGTGYEQYF; CDR3nt: TGTGCCATCTCCGGGACAGGCTACGAGCAGTACTTC
j_gene: TRBJ2-7; v_gene: TRBV10-3; abundance: .; d_gene: .; CDR3aa: CAIRGTSSYEQYF; CDR3nt: TGTGCCATCAGAGGAACAAGCTCCTACGAGCAGTACTTC
j_gene: TRBJ1-1; v_gene: TRBV28; abundance: .; d_gene: .; CDR3aa: CASSFGGFREAFF; CDR3nt: TGTGCCAGCAGCTTCGGAGGGTTCCGGGAAGCTTTCTTT
j_gene: TRBJ1-4; v_gene: TRBV2; abundance: .; d_gene: TRBD1; CDR3aa: CASLRQGPTNEKLFF; CDR3nt: TGTGCCAGCCTAAGACAGGGTCCAACTAATGAAAAACTGTTTTTT
j_gene: TRBJ2-1; v_gene: TRBV19; abundance: .; d_gene: .; CDR3aa: CASSIPRGDLSYNEQFF; CDR3nt: TGTGCCAGTAGTATACCCAGAGGGGACTTATCCTACAATGAGCAGTTCTTC
j_gene: TRBJ1-5; v_gene: TRBV2; abundance: .; d_gene: .; CDR3aa: CATSQDIASNQPQHF; CDR3nt: TGTGCCACCTCCCAAGACATAGCTAGCAATCAGCCCCAGCATTTT
j_gene: TRBJ2-6; v_gene: TRBV18; abundance: .; d_gene: .; CDR3aa: CASSPQGHGLSGANVLTF; CDR3nt: TGTGCCAGCTCACCCCAGGGACACGGATTATCTGGGGCCAACGTCCTGACTTTC
j_gene: TRBJ1-1; v_gene: TRBV12-3/TRBV12-4; abundance: .; d_gene: .; CDR3aa: CASSLVDTEAFF; CDR3nt: TGTGCCAGCAGTTTGGTGGACACTGAAGCTTTCTTT
j_gene: TRBJ2-5; v_gene: TRBV29-1; abundance: .; d_gene: TRBD1; CDR3aa: CSGGQDLGTQYF; CDR3nt: TGCAGCGGGGGACAGGACTTAGGGACCCAGTACTTC
j_gene: TRBJ2-3; v_gene: TRBV28; abundance: .; d_gene: .; CDR3aa: CASSLELGTLDTQYF; CDR3nt: TGTGCCAGCAGTTTGGAACTAGGAACTCTAGATACGCAGTATTTT
j_gene: TRBJ1-4; v_gene: TRBV5-6; abundance: few; d_gene: .; CDR3aa: CASSRGASDYEKLFF; CDR3nt: TGTGCCAGCAGCCGCGGGGCATCAGACTATGAAAAACTGTTTTTT
j_gene: TRBJ2-7; v_gene: TRBV28; abundance: .; d_gene: .; CDR3aa: CASSFIFNQSGDQIPYEQYF; CDR3nt: TGTGCCAGCAGTTTTATATTCAATCAAAGCGGAGATCAGATACCCTACGAGCAGTACTTC
j_gene: TRBJ2-2; v_gene: TRBV11-3; abundance: once; d_gene: TRBD2; CDR3aa: CASSRGGSTTGELFF; CDR3nt: TGTGCCAGCAGCCGGGGAGGGAGTACCACCGGGGAGCTGTTTTTT
j_gene: TRBJ1-1; v_gene: TRBV18; abundance: .; d_gene: TRBD1; CDR3aa: CASSPQNPGTASANTEAFF; CDR3nt: TGTGCCAGCTCACCACAAAACCCCGGGACAGCATCCGCGAACACTGAAGCTTTCTTT